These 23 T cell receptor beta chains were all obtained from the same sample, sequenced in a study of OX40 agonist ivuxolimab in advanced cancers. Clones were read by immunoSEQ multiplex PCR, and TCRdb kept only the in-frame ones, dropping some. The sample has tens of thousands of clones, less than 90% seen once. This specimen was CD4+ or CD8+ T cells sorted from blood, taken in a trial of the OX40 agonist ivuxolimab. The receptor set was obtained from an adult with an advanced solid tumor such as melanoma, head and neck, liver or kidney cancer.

The CDR3 coding sequence is TGTGCCAGCAGCTCCCCGGGGACCAATAATTCACCCCTCCACTTT. It specifies CASSSPGTNNSPLHF. V gene TRBV9 combines with J gene TRBJ1-6, with D perhaps matching TRBD1 (5 bases). There are 15 residues in the CDR3. The germline gives CDR1 SGDLS, CDR2 YYNGEE. Between the trimmed V and J ends, which lost 4 bases and 5 bases, there was a span of 13 bases.

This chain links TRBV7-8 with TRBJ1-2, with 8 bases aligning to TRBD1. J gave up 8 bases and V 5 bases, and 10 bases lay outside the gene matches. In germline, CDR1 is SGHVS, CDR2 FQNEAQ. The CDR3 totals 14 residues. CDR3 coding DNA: TGTGCCAGCAGCCCCCCCCCGACAGGGGACGGCTACACCTTC. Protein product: CASSPPPTGDGYTF. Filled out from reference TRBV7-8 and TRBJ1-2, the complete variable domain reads GAGVSQSPRYKVAKRGQDVALRCDPISGHVSLFWYQQALGQGPEFLTYFQNEAQLDKSGLPSDRFFAERPEGSVSTLKIQRTQQEDSAVYLCASSPPPTGDGYTFGSGTRLTVV.

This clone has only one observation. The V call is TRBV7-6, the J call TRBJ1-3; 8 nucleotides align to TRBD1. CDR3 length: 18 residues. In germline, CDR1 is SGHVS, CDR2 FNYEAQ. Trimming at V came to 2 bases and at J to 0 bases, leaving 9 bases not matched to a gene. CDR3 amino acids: CASSLLPGQEGSGNTIYF. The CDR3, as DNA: TGTGCCAGCAGCTTACTACCGGGACAGGAAGGCTCTGGAAACACCATATATTTT.

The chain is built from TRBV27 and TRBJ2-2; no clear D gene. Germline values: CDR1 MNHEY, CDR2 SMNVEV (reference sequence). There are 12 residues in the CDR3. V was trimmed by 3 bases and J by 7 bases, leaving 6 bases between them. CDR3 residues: CASSFWDGELFF. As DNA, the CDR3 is TGTGCCAGCAGTTTTTGGGACGGGGAGCTGTTTTTT.

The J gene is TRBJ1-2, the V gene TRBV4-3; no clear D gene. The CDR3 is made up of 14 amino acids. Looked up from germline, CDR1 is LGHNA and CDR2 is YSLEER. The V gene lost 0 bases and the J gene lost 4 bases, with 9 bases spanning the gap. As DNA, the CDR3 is TGCGCCAGCAGCCAAGATTCTCTTTTCTATGGCTACACCTTC. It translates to CASSQDSLFYGYTF.

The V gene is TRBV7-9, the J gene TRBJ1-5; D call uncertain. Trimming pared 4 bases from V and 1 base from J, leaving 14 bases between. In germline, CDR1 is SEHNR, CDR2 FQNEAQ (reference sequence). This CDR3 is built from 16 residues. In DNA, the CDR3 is TGTGCCAGCAGCTCTTCGGTACCGATAAGCAATCAGCCCCAGCATTTT. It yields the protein CASSSSVPISNQPQHF.

The CDR3 DNA sequence: TGTGCCAGCAGCCAAGGACGGGGCGCCTATGGCTACACCTTC. This sequence encodes CASSQGRGAYGYTF. The chain carries TRBV14 and TRBJ1-2, with TRBD1 as a possible D gene (5 bases). Germline V gives CDR1 SGHDN, CDR2 FVKESK. The CDR3 totals 14 residues. V dropped 1 base and J dropped 4 bases, with 10 bases sitting between them.

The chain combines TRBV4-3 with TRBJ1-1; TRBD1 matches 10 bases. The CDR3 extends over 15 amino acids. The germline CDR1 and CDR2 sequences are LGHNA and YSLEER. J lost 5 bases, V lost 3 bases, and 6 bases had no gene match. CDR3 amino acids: CASSQGTGERTEAFF. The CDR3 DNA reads TGCGCCAGCAGCCAGGGGACAGGGGAGCGGACTGAAGCTTTCTTT.

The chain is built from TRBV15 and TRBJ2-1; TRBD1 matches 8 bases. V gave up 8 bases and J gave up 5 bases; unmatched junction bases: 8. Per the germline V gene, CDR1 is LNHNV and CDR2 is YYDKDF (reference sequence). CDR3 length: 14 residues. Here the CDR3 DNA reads TGTGCCACCGGTGGGACAGGATACGACAATGAGCAGTTCTTC. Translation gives CATGGTGYDNEQFF. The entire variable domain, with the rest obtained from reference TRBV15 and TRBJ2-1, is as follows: DAMVIQNPRYQVTQFGKPVTLSCSQTLNHNVMYWYQQKSSQAPKLLFHYYDKDFNNEADTPDNFQSRRPNTSFCFLDIRSPGLGDTAMYLCATGGTGYDNEQFFGPGTRLTVL.

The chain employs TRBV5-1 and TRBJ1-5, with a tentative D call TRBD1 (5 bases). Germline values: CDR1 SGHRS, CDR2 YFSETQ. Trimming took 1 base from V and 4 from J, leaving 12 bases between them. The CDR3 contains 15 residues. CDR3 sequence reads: CASSLRGETNQPQHF. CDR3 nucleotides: TGCGCCAGCAGCTTGCGAGGGGAAACTAATCAGCCCCAGCATTTT.

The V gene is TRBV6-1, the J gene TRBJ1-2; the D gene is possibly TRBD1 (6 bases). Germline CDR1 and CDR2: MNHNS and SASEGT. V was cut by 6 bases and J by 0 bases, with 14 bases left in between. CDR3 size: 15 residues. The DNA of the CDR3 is TGTGCCAGCAGGGGTAGAGACAGGACTAACTATGGCTACACCTTC. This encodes CASRGRDRTNYGYTF.

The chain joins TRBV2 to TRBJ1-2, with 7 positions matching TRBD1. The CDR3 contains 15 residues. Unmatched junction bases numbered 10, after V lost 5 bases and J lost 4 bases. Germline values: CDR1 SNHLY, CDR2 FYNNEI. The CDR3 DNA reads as TGTGCCAGCAGTTTAGGACAGGTTATTTTCTATGGCTACACCTTC. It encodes CASSLGQVIFYGYTF.

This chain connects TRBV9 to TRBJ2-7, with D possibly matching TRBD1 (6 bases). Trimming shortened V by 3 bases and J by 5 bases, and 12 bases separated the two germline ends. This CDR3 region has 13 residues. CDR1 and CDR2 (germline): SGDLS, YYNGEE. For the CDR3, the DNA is TGTGCCAGCAGCGGCTTCACAGGGAACGAGCAGTACTTC. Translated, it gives CASSGFTGNEQYF.

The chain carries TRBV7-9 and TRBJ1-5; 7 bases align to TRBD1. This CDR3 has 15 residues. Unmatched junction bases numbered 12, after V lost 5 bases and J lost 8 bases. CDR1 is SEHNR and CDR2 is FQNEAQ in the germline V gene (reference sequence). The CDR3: CASSAGTVAFEPQHF. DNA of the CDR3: TGTGCCAGCAGCGCCGGGACAGTCGCCTTTGAGCCCCAGCATTTT.

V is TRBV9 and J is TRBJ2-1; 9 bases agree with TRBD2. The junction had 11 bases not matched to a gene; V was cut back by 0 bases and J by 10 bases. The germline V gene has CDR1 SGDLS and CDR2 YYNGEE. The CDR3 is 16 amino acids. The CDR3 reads CASSVGRTSAPREQFF. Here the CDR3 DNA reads TGTGCCAGCAGCGTAGGGCGGACTAGCGCCCCGAGGGAGCAGTTCTTC.

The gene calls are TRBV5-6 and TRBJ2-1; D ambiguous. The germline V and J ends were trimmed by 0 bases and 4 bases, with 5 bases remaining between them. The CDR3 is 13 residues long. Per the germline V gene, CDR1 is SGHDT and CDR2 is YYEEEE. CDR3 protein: CASSLDLYNEQFF. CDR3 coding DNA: TGTGCCAGCAGCTTGGACCTATACAATGAGCAGTTCTTC.

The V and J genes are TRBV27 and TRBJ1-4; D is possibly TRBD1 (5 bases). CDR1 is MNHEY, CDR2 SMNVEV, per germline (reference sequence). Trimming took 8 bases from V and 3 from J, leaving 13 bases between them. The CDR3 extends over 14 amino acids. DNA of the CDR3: TGTGCCAGCGGTGTGGGGGGAGCTAATGAAAAACTGTTTTTT. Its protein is CASGVGGANEKLFF.

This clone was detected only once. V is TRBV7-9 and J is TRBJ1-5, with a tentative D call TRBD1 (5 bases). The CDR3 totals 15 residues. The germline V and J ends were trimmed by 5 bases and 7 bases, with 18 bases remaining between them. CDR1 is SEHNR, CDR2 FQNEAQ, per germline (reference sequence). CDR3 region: CASSLEAGVRQPQHF. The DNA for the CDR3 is TGTGCCAGCAGCCTTGAAGCGGGGGTACGGCAGCCCCAGCATTTT.

The CDR3 DNA follows: TGCGCCAGCAGCCAAGACTTGGGACAGGGAAGGAACGAGCAGTACTTC. The encoded protein is CASSQDLGQGRNEQYF. The J gene is TRBJ2-7, the V gene TRBV4-1; 9 bases are a match to TRBD1. V shed 0 bases, J shed 5 bases, and the junction held 8 bases outside the gene matches. The CDR3 sequence is 16 residues long. CDR1 and CDR2 (germline): MGHRA, YSYEKL.

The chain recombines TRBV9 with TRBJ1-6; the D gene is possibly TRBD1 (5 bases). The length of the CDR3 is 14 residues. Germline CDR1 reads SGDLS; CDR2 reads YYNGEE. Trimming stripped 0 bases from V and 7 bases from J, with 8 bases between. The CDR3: CASSVAGTNSPLHF. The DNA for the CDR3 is TGTGCCAGCAGCGTAGCGGGGACCAATTCACCCCTCCACTTT.

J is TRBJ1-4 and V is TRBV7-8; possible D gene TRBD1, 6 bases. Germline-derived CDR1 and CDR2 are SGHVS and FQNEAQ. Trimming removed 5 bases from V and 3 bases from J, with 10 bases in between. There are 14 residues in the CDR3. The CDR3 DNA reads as TGTGCCAGCAGCCTACAGGGTCCTAATGAAAAACTGTTTTTT. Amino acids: CASSLQGPNEKLFF.

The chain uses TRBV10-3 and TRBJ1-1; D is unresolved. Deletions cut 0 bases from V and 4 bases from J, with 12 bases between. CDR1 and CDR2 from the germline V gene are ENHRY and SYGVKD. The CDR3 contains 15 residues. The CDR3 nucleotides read TGTGCCATCAGTGAGTCCCTTGGGGTACGCACTGAAGCTTTCTTT. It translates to CAISESLGVRTEAFF.

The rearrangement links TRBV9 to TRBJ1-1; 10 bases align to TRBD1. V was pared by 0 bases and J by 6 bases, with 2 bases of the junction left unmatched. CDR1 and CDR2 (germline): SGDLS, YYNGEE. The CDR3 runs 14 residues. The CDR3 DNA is TGTGCCAGCAGCGTAGCAGGACAGGGGGCTGAAGCTTTCTTT. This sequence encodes CASSVAGQGAEAFF.